This T cell receptor beta chain was recovered during a study of blood T cell repertoires in COVID-19. Assay: immunoSEQ multiplex PCR; the TCRdb copy retains only in-frame clones and omits some. Of 110,000 to 150,000 clones in the sample, 75% to 90% were seen once. Trimming cost V 6 bases and J 5 bases, with 23 bases left between them. CDR1 is DFQATT, CDR2 SNEGSKA, per germline (reference sequence). CDR3 length: 15 amino acids. This chain connects TRBV20-1 to TRBJ2-7; TRBD2 might be the D (5 bases). The sample taken for sequencing was peripheral blood. The origin of this receptor is an older woman with active COVID-19. Written as DNA, the CDR3 is TGCAGTGCCAGTCTCGCCGGGAAAATGCCTAACGAGCAGTACTTC. It yields the protein CSASLAGKMPNEQYF.